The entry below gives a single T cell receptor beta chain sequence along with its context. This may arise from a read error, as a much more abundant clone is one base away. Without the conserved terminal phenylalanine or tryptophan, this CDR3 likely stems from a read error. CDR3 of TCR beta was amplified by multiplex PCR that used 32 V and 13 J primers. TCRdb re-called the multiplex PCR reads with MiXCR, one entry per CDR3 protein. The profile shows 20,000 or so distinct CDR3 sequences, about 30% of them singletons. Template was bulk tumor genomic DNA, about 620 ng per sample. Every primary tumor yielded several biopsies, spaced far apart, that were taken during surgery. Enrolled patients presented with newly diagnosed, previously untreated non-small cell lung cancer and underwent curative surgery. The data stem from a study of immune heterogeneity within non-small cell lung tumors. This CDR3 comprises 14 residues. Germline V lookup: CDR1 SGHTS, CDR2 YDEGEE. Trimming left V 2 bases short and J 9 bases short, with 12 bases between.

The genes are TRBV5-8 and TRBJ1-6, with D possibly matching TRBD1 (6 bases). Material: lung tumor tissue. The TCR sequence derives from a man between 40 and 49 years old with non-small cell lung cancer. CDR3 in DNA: TGTGCCAGCAGCTTAGGGGGGTCTAGTTCACCCCTCCACTAT. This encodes CASSLGGSSSPLHY.